This TCR beta chain was recovered during a study of Ad26.COV2.S vaccination and SARS-CoV-2 variants. This CDR3 has 15 residues. CDR1 SEHNR and CDR2 FQNEAQ come from the germline V gene (reference sequence). The V end was cut by 4 bases, the J end by 2 bases, with 14 bases between. Treatment specified: roughly 20 received Ad26.COV2.S at low or high dose, single or two shots; 5 received placebo; per-sample allocation not given. Specimen acquisition occurred on day 63 following the initial vaccine or placebo injection. Clones were sequenced by immunoSEQ multiplex PCR, and TCRdb holds only the in-frame ones, with some missing. Here the sample spans a few hundred thousand clones, roughly 90% being singletons.

The V call is TRBV7-9, the J call TRBJ1-2; possibly TRBD1 for D (6 bases). The TCR sequence derives from a person aged 18 to 65 who received the Ad26.COV2.S COVID-19 vaccine or a placebo. The sequencing used peripheral blood, collected in a trial of Ad26.COV2.S vaccine versus placebo. The CDR3 nucleotides are TGTGCCAGCAGCTCCGACAGGCAGACAAACTATGGCTACACCTTC. Residues: CASSSDRQTNYGYTF.